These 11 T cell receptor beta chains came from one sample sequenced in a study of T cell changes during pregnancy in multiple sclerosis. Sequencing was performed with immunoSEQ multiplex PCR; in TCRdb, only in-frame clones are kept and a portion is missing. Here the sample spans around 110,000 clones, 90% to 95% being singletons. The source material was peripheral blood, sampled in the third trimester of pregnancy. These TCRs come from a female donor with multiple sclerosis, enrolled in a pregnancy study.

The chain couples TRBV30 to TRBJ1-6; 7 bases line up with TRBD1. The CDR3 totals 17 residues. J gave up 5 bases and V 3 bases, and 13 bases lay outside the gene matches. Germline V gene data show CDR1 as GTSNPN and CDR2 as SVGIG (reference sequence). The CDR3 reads CAWRDFYRGEDNSPLHF. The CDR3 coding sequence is TGTGCCTGGAGAGACTTCTACAGGGGAGAGGATAATTCACCCCTCCACTTT.

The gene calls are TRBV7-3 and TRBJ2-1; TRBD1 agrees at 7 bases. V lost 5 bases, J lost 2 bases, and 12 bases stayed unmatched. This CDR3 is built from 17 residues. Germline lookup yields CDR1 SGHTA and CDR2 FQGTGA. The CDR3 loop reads CASSAQGYRGTYNEQFF. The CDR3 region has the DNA TGTGCCAGCAGCGCCCAGGGGTACAGGGGTACCTACAATGAGCAGTTCTTC. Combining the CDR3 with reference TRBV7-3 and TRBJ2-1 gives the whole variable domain GAGVSQTPSNKVTEKGKYVELRCDPISGHTALYWYRQSLGQGPEFLIYFQGTGAADDSGLPNDRFFAVRPEGSVSTLKIQRTERGDSAVYLCASSAQGYRGTYNEQFFGPGTRLTVL.

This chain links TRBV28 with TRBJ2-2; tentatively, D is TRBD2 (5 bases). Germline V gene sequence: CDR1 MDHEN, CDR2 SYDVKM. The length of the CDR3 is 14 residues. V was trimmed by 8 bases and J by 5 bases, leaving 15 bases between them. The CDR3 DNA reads TGTGCCAGCCGGACTCGCCGAAAGACCGGGGAGCTGTTTTTT. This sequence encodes CASRTRRKTGELFF. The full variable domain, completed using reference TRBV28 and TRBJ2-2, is DVKVTQSSRYLVKRTGEKVFLECVQDMDHENMFWYRQDPGLGLRLIYFSYDVKMKEKGDIPEGYSVSREKKERFSLILESASTNQTSMYLCASRTRRKTGELFFGEGSRLTVL.

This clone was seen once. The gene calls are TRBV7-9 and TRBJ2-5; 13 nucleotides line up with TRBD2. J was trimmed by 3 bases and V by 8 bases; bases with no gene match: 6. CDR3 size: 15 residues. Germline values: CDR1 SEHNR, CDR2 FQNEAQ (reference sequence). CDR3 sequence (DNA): TGTGCCAGCCGACCAGGGACTAGCGGGGAAGAGACCCAGTACTTC. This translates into CASRPGTSGEETQYF.

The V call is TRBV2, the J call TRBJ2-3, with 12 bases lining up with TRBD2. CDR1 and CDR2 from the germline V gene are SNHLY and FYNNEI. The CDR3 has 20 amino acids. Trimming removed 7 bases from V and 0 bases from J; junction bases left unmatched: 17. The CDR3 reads CASNHAGRLAGGRSTDTQYF. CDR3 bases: TGTGCCAGCAATCACGCCGGTCGGCTAGCGGGGGGGCGTAGCACAGATACGCAGTATTTT.

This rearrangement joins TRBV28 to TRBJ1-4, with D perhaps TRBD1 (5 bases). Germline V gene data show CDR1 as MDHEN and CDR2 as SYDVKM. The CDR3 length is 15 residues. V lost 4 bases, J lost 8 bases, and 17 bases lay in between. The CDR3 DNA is TGTGCCAGCAGTTCTACCTCCCAGGGATGGGAAAAACTGTTTTTT. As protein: CASSSTSQGWEKLFF.

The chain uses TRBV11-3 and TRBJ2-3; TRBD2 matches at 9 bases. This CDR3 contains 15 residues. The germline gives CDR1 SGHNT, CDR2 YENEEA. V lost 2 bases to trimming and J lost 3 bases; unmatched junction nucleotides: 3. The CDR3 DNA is TGTGCCAGCAGCTTACGGACTAGCGCAACAGATACGCAGTATTTT. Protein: CASSLRTSATDTQYF.

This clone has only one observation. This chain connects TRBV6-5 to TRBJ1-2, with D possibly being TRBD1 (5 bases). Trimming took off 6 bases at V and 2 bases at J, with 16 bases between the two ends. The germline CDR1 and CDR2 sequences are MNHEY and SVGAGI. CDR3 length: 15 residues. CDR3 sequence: CASSLGGGVNYGYTF. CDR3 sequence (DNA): TGTGCCAGCAGCCTGGGGGGGGGAGTAAACTATGGCTACACCTTC.

As DNA, the CDR3 is TGCGCCAGCAGCCCTGGGACAGGGACTTCACCCCTCCACTTT. It translates to CASSPGTGTSPLHF. The V gene is TRBV5-1, the J gene TRBJ1-6, with 9 bases that match TRBD1. V gave up 4 bases and J gave up 9 bases; unmatched junction bases: 5. CDR3 length: 14 residues. From germline, CDR1 is SGHRS and CDR2 YFSETQ.

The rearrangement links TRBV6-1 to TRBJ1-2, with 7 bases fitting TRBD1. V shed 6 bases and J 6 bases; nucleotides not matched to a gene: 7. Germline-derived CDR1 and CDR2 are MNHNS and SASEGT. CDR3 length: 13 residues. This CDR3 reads CASSWTGEDGYTF. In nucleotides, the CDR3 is TGTGCCAGCAGCTGGACAGGAGAAGATGGCTACACCTTC.

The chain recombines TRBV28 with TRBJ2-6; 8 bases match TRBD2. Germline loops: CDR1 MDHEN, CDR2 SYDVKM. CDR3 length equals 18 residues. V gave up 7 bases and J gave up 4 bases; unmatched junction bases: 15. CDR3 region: CASKISGGGVTGANVLTF. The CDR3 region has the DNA TGTGCCAGCAAAATATCCGGGGGGGGCGTAACAGGGGCCAACGTCCTGACTTTC.